The next 30 T cell receptor beta chains were all read from a single sample in a study of blood T cell repertoires in COVID-19. Clones were sequenced by immunoSEQ multiplex PCR, and TCRdb holds only the in-frame ones, with some missing. The data contain around 97,000 clones, around 90% of them singletons. Specimen: peripheral blood. Source of these receptors: a human donor in a cohort sampled during active COVID-19.

The rearrangement links TRBV9 to TRBJ1-3; 7 positions match TRBD1. The J segment lost 5 bases and the V segment lost 3 bases, leaving 11 bases of the junction unmatched. CDR1 is SGDLS, CDR2 YYNGEE, per germline. CDR3 length: 16 amino acids. CDR3 amino acids: CASSDGGQISRNTIYF. CDR3 nucleotide sequence: TGTGCCAGCAGCGATGGGGGACAGATAAGCAGAAACACCATATATTTT. Complete variable domain (other parts from reference TRBV9 and TRBJ1-3): DSGVTQTPKHLITATGQRVTLRCSPRSGDLSVYWYQQSLDQGLQFLIQYYNGEERAKGNILERFSAQQFPDLHSELNLSSLELGDSALYFCASSDGGQISRNTIYFGEGSWLTVV.

V gene TRBV19 combines with J gene TRBJ1-1; no clear D. This CDR3 has 11 amino acids. Germline loops: CDR1 LNHDA, CDR2 SQIVND (reference sequence). V lost 9 bases to trimming and J lost 11 bases, with 16 bases between them. The CDR3 loop reads CASSAGPRAFF. The CDR3 DNA reads as TGTGCCAGCTCCGCGGGCCCGAGGGCTTTCTTT.

This clone was detected once. The J gene is TRBJ2-7, the V gene TRBV3-1 (or the pseudogene TRBV3-2); TRBD1 agrees at 10 bases. V shed 4 bases, J shed 2 bases, and the junction held 5 bases outside the gene matches. Germline-derived CDR1 and CDR2 are LGHDT and YNNKEL (reference sequence). The CDR3 length is 15 residues. DNA for the CDR3: TGTGCCAGCAGCCCGCGGGACAGGGGTACCTACGAGCAGTACTTC. Amino acid sequence: CASSPRDRGTYEQYF.

The J gene is TRBJ2-1, the V gene TRBV28; TRBD2 matches at 16 bases. Germline loops: CDR1 MDHEN, CDR2 SYDVKM. Losses at the gene ends were 8 bases for V and 6 bases for J; bases not matched to a gene: 16. This CDR3 has 19 residues. The CDR3 coding sequence is TGTGCCAGCCGGGAGAGCGGGACTAGCGGGAGGGCCCGACGCAATGAGCAGTTCTTC. Translating it yields CASRESGTSGRARRNEQFF.

The gene calls are TRBV28 and TRBJ1-2; 12 bases match TRBD1. The germline V gene encodes CDR1 MDHEN and CDR2 SYDVKM. V shed 6 bases, J shed 9 bases, and the junction held 14 bases outside the gene matches. CDR3 size: 16 residues. CDR3 sequence reads: CASRTSLGQGANSYTF. DNA of the CDR3: TGTGCCAGCAGAACGTCGCTGGGACAGGGGGCAAATAGCTACACCTTC.

The genes are TRBV5-1 and TRBJ1-6; D is uncertain. The V gene lost 0 bases and the J gene lost 0 bases, with 4 bases spanning the gap. The germline V gene encodes CDR1 SGHRS and CDR2 YFSETQ. This CDR3 has 15 amino acids. This CDR3 reads CASSLDSSYNSPLHF. Here the CDR3 DNA reads TGCGCCAGCAGCTTGGACAGCTCCTATAATTCACCCCTCCACTTT.

The table lists this clone with a count of one. J is TRBJ1-2 and V is TRBV7-2, with TRBD1 as a possible D gene (5 bases). The V gene lost 2 bases and the J gene lost 6 bases, with 10 bases spanning the gap. Germline loops: CDR1 SGHTA, CDR2 FQGNSA. This CDR3 region has 13 residues. The CDR3 DNA is TGTGCCAGCAGCTTACAGGGCCGCCATGGCTACACCTTC. It yields the protein CASSLQGRHGYTF.

The CDR3 region is CASSQDRGNQPQHF. The CDR3 coding sequence is TGCGCCAGCAGCCAAGACCGAGGGAATCAGCCCCAGCATTTT. J is TRBJ1-5 and V is TRBV4-3; D is uncertain. There are 14 residues in the CDR3. Germline CDR1 and CDR2: LGHNA and YSLEER. Deletions cut 0 bases from V and 4 bases from J, with 7 bases between.

V usage is TRBV5-1 and J usage is TRBJ1-1, with unresolved D. Trimming pared 2 bases from V and 1 base from J, leaving 9 bases between. The CDR3 spans 14 residues. Germline V gene sequence: CDR1 SGHRS, CDR2 YFSETQ. Here the CDR3 reads CASSFSGPNTEAFF. The DNA for the CDR3 is TGCGCCAGCAGCTTTAGCGGACCGAACACTGAAGCTTTCTTT.

This chain joins TRBV7-9 and TRBJ1-2, with D possibly matching TRBD1 (6 bases). V dropped 5 bases and J dropped 5 bases, with 12 bases sitting between them. CDR1 and CDR2 from the germline V gene are SEHNR and FQNEAQ (reference sequence). The CDR3 spans 13 residues. The CDR3 region has the DNA TGTGCCAGCAGCCCACAGGGTGGATATGGCTACACCTTC. This codes for CASSPQGGYGYTF.

The V and J genes are TRBV18 and TRBJ1-5; 7 nucleotides match TRBD1. The CDR3 length is 16 residues. Germline values: CDR1 KGHSH, CDR2 LQKENI. V lost 4 bases, J lost 4 bases, and 10 bases stayed unmatched. CDR3 region: CASSLGTVNTNQPQHF. The CDR3 coding sequence is TGTGCCAGCTCACTAGGGACAGTCAATACGAATCAGCCCCAGCATTTT.

J is TRBJ2-3 and V is TRBV18; D may be TRBD2 (7 bases). Germline-derived CDR1 and CDR2 are KGHSH and LQKENI. V lost 2 bases and J 4 bases, leaving 10 bases between the germline ends. The CDR3 has 14 residues. The CDR3 sequence is CASSPEGGADTQYF. The CDR3 DNA follows: TGTGCCAGCTCACCAGAGGGGGGGGCAGATACGCAGTATTTT. Based on the CDR3 plus reference TRBV18 and TRBJ2-3, the full variable domain is NAGVMQNPRHLVRRRGQEARLRCSPMKGHSHVYWYRQLPEEGLKFMVYLQKENIIDESGMPKERFSAEFPKEGPSILRIQQVVRGDSAAYFCASSPEGGADTQYFGPGTRLTVL.

V usage is TRBV28 and J usage is TRBJ2-7; 9 positions match TRBD2. The CDR3 covers 15 residues. Germline assignment: CDR1 MDHEN and CDR2 SYDVKM. V was clipped by 5 bases and J by 1 base; unmatched bases: 6. The CDR3 region is CASSHPSGISYEQYF. The DNA of the CDR3 is TGTGCCAGCAGTCATCCTAGCGGGATATCCTACGAGCAGTACTTC.

Only a few counts were recorded for this clone. This chain uses TRBV4-1 with TRBJ2-7, with D unresolved. Germline V gene data show CDR1 as MGHRA and CDR2 as YSYEKL. The CDR3 length is 12 residues. V lost 0 bases and J lost 7, with 7 bases in between. CDR3 DNA sequence: TGCGCCAGCAGCCAAGAGTACGGTGAGCAGTACTTC. Its translation: CASSQEYGEQYF.

This clone was detected only once. The chain combines TRBV14 with TRBJ2-2, with 11 nucleotides matching TRBD2. The V gene's germline CDR1 is SGHDN and CDR2 FVKESK. With 4 bases clipped from V and 3 bases from J, the junction kept 4 bases outside the gene matches. There are 16 residues in the CDR3. In DNA form, the CDR3 reads TGTGCCAGCAGCCCTAGCGGGAGGCTAGACACCGGGGAGCTGTTTTTT. This gives the protein CASSPSGRLDTGELFF.

The sample holds one count of this clone. The chain carries TRBV18 and TRBJ1-1; possible D gene TRBD1, 5 bases. The CDR3 loop spans 14 amino acids. Germline V gene sequence: CDR1 KGHSH, CDR2 LQKENI. Trimming took off 5 bases at V and 4 bases at J, with 14 bases between the two ends. CDR3 region: CASSEGSGGTEAFF. The CDR3 DNA reads as TGTGCCAGCTCAGAGGGTTCGGGGGGCACTGAAGCTTTCTTT.

The V gene is TRBV5-4, the J gene TRBJ2-7; 8 positions match TRBD1. J lost 2 bases, V lost 0 bases, and 4 bases had no gene match. The CDR3 totals 15 residues. In germline, CDR1 is SGHNT, CDR2 YYREEE (reference sequence). The CDR3 DNA sequence: TGTGCCAGCAGCTTGGAGGGACAGGATGCCTACGAGCAGTACTTC. It yields the protein CASSLEGQDAYEQYF.

This clone showed up just once. The V gene is TRBV5-1, the J gene TRBJ2-3; D might be TRBD1 (6 bases). V lost 2 bases and J lost 5, with 15 bases in between. The CDR3 contains 15 residues. Germline lookup yields CDR1 SGHRS and CDR2 YFSETQ. The CDR3 here is CASSFRGAEGDTQYF. DNA for the CDR3: TGCGCCAGCAGCTTCAGGGGCGCAGAGGGAGATACGCAGTATTTT.

The chain recombines TRBV19 with TRBJ1-3; D call uncertain. The V end was cut by 3 bases, the J end by 0 bases, with 6 bases between. Germline values: CDR1 LNHDA, CDR2 SQIVND (reference sequence). The CDR3 is 14 residues long. CDR3 loop: CASSISVSGNTIYF. The CDR3 DNA reads as TGTGCCAGTAGTATCTCGGTCTCTGGAAACACCATATATTTT.

The CDR3 coding sequence is TGTGCCAGCAGCCACAGCAAAAACATTCAGTACTTC. Protein sequence: CASSHSKNIQYF. The V gene is TRBV6-6, the J gene TRBJ2-4; D remains ambiguous. Germline CDR1 reads MNHNY; CDR2 reads SVGAGI (reference sequence). V dropped 6 bases and J dropped 3 bases, with 6 bases sitting between them. This CDR3 has 12 amino acids.

The chain joins TRBV6-2 or TRBV6-3 to TRBJ2-7; 8 nucleotides match TRBD2. This CDR3 is built from 17 residues. J was trimmed by 4 bases and V by 2 bases; bases with no gene match: 13. Germline lookup yields CDR1 MNHEY and CDR2 SVGEGT. In nucleotides, the CDR3 is TGTGCCAGCAGTTACGATGGACCAACCGGCGGGAGGTACGAGCAGTACTTC. It yields the protein CASSYDGPTGGRYEQYF.

In nucleotides, the CDR3 is TGTGCCAGCTCCGAACATCGGAACACTGAAGCTTTCTTT. This codes for CASSEHRNTEAFF. The chain uses TRBV18 and TRBJ1-1; D ambiguous. Germline assignment: CDR1 KGHSH and CDR2 LQKENI. Trimming removed 6 bases at V and 1 base at J, with 9 bases between. CDR3 length: 13 residues. Filled out from reference TRBV18 and TRBJ1-1, the complete variable domain reads NAGVMQNPRHLVRRRGQEARLRCSPMKGHSHVYWYRQLPEEGLKFMVYLQKENIIDESGMPKERFSAEFPKEGPSILRIQQVVRGDSAAYFCASSEHRNTEAFFGQGTRLTVV.

This chain joins TRBV10-1 and TRBJ2-1; 11 nucleotides match TRBD1. The CDR3 contains 14 residues. With V trimmed by 6 bases and J by 6 bases, 4 bases remained unmatched. From germline, CDR1 is WNHNN and CDR2 SYGVQD (reference sequence). CDR3: CASSSGTGGNEQFF. CDR3 coding DNA: TGCGCCAGCAGCTCCGGGACAGGGGGCAATGAGCAGTTCTTC.

In its sample, this clone was seen a few times. The CDR3 sequence: CASSPAGGGNYGYTF. The CDR3 DNA is TGTGCCAGCAGTCCGGCAGGGGGCGGCAACTATGGCTACACCTTC. The gene calls are TRBV28 and TRBJ1-2; TRBD1 aligns across 8 bases. Germline V gene sequence: CDR1 MDHEN, CDR2 SYDVKM. Unmatched junction bases numbered 7, after V lost 5 bases and J lost 2 bases. The CDR3 has 15 amino acids.

The chain employs TRBV15 and TRBJ2-5; D possibly corresponds to TRBD1 (6 bases). This CDR3 is built from 14 residues. Germline CDR1 and CDR2: LNHNV and YYDKDF (reference sequence). With 9 bases removed from V and 5 bases from J, the gap between germline ends came to 19 bases. CDR3 nucleotides: TGTGCCACACGTCCCTCCAGGGGTTATGAGACCCAGTACTTC. Translated: CATRPSRGYETQYF.

The chain couples TRBV6-5 to TRBJ1-1; a weak D match, TRBD1 (5 bases). The V end lost 7 bases, the J end lost 1 base, and 13 bases lay between the germline ends. The CDR3 extends over 14 amino acids. The germline V gene has CDR1 MNHEY and CDR2 SVGAGI. For the CDR3, the DNA is TGTGCCAGCACCCGATCCGACAGGAACACTGAAGCTTTCTTT. It codes for CASTRSDRNTEAFF.

CDR3 DNA sequence: TGTGCCAGCAGCGTAACCGGGACAGGGGCCTCTGGGGCCAACGTCCTGACTTTC. As protein: CASSVTGTGASGANVLTF. The J gene is TRBJ2-6, the V gene TRBV9, with TRBD1 identical over 10 bases. V shed 1 base and J 0 bases; nucleotides not matched to a gene: 4. The V gene's germline CDR1 is SGDLS and CDR2 YYNGEE. This CDR3 has 18 residues.

The genes are TRBV20-1 and TRBJ2-1, with D unclear. V lost 6 bases and J 3 bases, leaving 6 bases between the germline ends. Germline V gene lookup returns CDR1 DFQATT and CDR2 SNEGSKA (reference sequence). This CDR3 spans 11 amino acids. CDR3 region: CSAQNYNEQFF. In DNA, the CDR3 is TGCAGTGCGCAGAACTACAATGAGCAGTTCTTC.

This clone was observed a few times. The chain combines TRBV30 with TRBJ1-6, with D possibly being TRBD1 (6 bases). Trimming stripped 4 bases from V and 12 bases from J, with 16 bases between. Germline V gene sequence: CDR1 GTSNPN, CDR2 SVGIG (reference sequence). This CDR3 spans 13 amino acids. The CDR3: CAWNPQQGEPLHF. CDR3 DNA sequence: TGTGCCTGGAATCCTCAACAGGGAGAACCCCTCCACTTT.

The gene calls are TRBV5-1 and TRBJ1-1, with D tentatively TRBD1 (5 bases). Trimming pared 4 bases from V and 5 bases from J, leaving 18 bases between. The CDR3 consists of 15 residues. Germline CDR1 is SGHRS and CDR2 is YFSETQ. CDR3 sequence: CASSGTVGGGTEAFF. DNA of the CDR3: TGCGCCAGCAGCGGGACGGTTGGGGGAGGAACTGAAGCTTTCTTT. The full variable domain, completed using reference TRBV5-1 and TRBJ1-1, is KAGVTQTPRYLIKTRGQQVTLSCSPISGHRSVSWYQQTPGQGLQFLFEYFSETQRNKGNFPGRFSGRQFSNSRSEMNVSTLELGDSALYLCASSGTVGGGTEAFFGQGTRLTVV.